The 10 T cell receptor beta chains given below trace back to one sample, sequenced in a study of cytotoxic CD8 clonotypes in ibrutinib-treated CLL. The data were produced by immunoSEQ multiplex PCR, yet TCRdb's version contains in-frame clones alone and is incomplete. The sample has 150,000 to 200,000 clones; approximately 84% are singletons. Sequenced material: PBMCs, taken after 24 months of ibrutinib treatment. The origin of the receptors is a human donor with chronic lymphocytic leukemia.

This clone was seen a handful of times. One end of the junction does not line up with germline, which may come from a read error. The chain has TRBV7-3 and TRBJ2-7, with 15 positions matching TRBD2. The CDR3 sequence is 17 residues long. Per the germline V gene, CDR1 is SGHTA and CDR2 is FQGTGA. CDR3 bases: TGTGCCAGCAGCTCGGGACAGCCAGGACTAGCGGGAGGGCGAAAGAACTTC. This sequence encodes CASSSGQPGLAGGRKNF.

The J gene is TRBJ1-2, the V gene TRBV29-1; D gene ambiguous. CDR1 is SQVTM, CDR2 ANQGSEA, per germline. The V gene lost 4 bases and the J gene lost 4 bases, with 7 bases spanning the gap. This CDR3 is 11 amino acids long. In DNA, the CDR3 is TGCAGCGTTGCCCGGGGCTATGGCTACACCTTC. Translated, it gives CSVARGYGYTF.

This chain links TRBV28 with TRBJ1-2, with no clear D. This CDR3 comprises 17 residues. In germline, CDR1 is MDHEN, CDR2 SYDVKM. V shed 3 bases and J shed 10 bases, with 27 bases lying between them. The CDR3 region has the DNA TGTGCCAGCAGTTTTGTGTCGATAGGGAGGGAATTTTCGGACTACACCTTC. Translating gives CASSFVSIGREFSDYTF.

The V gene is TRBV18, the J gene TRBJ1-5; 9 bases fit TRBD1. Germline V gene sequence: CDR1 KGHSH, CDR2 LQKENI. The V and J ends lost 1 base and 2 bases, in that order; junction bases with no gene match: 0. CDR3 length: 15 residues. The CDR3 nucleotides are TGTGCCAGCTCACCACGGACAGGGGGCAATCAGCCCCAGCATTTT. It yields the protein CASSPRTGGNQPQHF.

This clone was detected only a few times. The V gene is TRBV30, the J gene TRBJ2-5, with TRBD2 identical over 9 bases. The CDR3 totals 13 residues. Germline V gene sequence: CDR1 GTSNPN, CDR2 SVGIG (reference sequence). V was pared by 5 bases and J by 3 bases, with 4 bases of the junction left unmatched. The CDR3 loop is CAWRRGGEETQYF. CDR3 bases: TGTGCCTGGCGCCGCGGGGGGGAAGAGACCCAGTACTTC.

The chain carries TRBV11-2 and TRBJ2-1; 13 bases fit TRBD2. The ends lost 6 bases at V and 9 bases at J; junction bases unmatched: 14. The CDR3 covers 17 residues. Germline lookup yields CDR1 SGHAT and CDR2 FQNNGV. CDR3 in amino acids: CASRRTSGRGSGGEQFF. For the CDR3, the DNA is TGTGCCAGCAGACGGACTAGCGGGAGAGGTAGTGGCGGTGAGCAGTTCTTC. The whole variable domain, remainder taken from reference TRBV11-2 and TRBJ2-1, is EAGVAQSPRYKIIEKRQSVAFWCNPISGHATLYWYQQILGQGPKLLIQFQNNGVVDDSQLPKDRFSAERLKGVDSTLKIQPAKLEDSAVYLCASRRTSGRGSGGEQFFGPGTRLTVL.

V gene TRBV7-2 combines with J gene TRBJ2-7; 8 nucleotides agree with TRBD2. After removal of 5 bases from V and 3 bases from J, the junction contained 12 bases not matched to a gene. The V gene's germline CDR1 is SGHTA and CDR2 FQGNSA. This CDR3 is built from 16 residues. The CDR3 loop reads CASSRAGGAPNYEQYF. The CDR3 region has the DNA TGTGCCAGCAGCCGCGCCGGGGGGGCACCAAACTACGAGCAGTACTTC.

The chain couples TRBV6-4 to TRBJ2-3; 9 nucleotides align to TRBD2. The CDR3 spans 14 residues. Germline assignment: CDR1 MRHNA and CDR2 SNTAGT. V dropped 7 bases and J dropped 6; count of bases not matched to a gene: 8. CDR3 in amino acids: CASKPGLALDTQYF. The CDR3 region has the DNA TGTGCCAGCAAGCCGGGACTAGCACTCGATACGCAGTATTTT.

The chain is built from TRBV5-4 and TRBJ1-4; 9 nucleotides line up with TRBD1. Germline V gene lookup returns CDR1 SGHNT and CDR2 YYREEE (reference sequence). This CDR3 has 15 residues. V was clipped by 2 bases and J by 4 bases; unmatched bases: 3. The CDR3 DNA is TGTGCCAGCAGCTTCCGACAGGGGGTTAATGAAAAACTGTTTTTT. As protein: CASSFRQGVNEKLFF.

This sequence joins TRBV19 and TRBJ2-4, with D possibly TRBD2 on 5 matching bases. From germline, CDR1 is LNHDA and CDR2 SQIVND (reference sequence). Trimming removed 3 bases at V and 6 bases at J, with 15 bases between. There are 15 residues in the CDR3. CDR3 sequence (DNA): TGTGCCAGTAGTATCCCCTCCCAAGGGAGAAACATTCAGTACTTC. Protein: CASSIPSQGRNIQYF.